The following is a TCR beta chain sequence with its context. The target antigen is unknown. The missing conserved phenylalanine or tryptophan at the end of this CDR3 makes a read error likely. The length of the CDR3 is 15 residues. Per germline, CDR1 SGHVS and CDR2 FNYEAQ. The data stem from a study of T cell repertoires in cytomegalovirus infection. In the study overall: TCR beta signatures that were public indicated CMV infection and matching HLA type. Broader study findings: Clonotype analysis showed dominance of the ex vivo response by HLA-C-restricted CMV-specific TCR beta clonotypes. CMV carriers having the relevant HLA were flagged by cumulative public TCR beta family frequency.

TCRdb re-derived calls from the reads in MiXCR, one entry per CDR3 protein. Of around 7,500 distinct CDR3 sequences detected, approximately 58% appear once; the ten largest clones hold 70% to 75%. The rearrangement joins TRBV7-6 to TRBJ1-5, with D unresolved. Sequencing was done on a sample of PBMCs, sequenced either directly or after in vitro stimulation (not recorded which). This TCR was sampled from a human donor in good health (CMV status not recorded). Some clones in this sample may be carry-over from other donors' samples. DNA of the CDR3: TGTGCCAGCATCCCAGAAACCTACAGCAATCTGCCCCAGCATTGT. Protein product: CASIPETYSNLPQHC.